The clone carrying this T cell receptor beta chain was detected a few times. Deletions cut 1 base from V and 6 bases from J, with 12 bases between. The CDR3 has 14 residues. From germline, CDR1 is LNHNV and CDR2 YYDKDF (reference sequence). The table came from immunoSEQ multiplex PCR; TCRdb's copy has only in-frame clones and leaves some out. The sample carries over 90,000 clones, approximately 90% recorded once. The data stem from a study of blood T cell repertoires in COVID-19. V and J are TRBV15 and TRBJ1-1, with D possibly being TRBD1 (6 bases). The sequenced sample was peripheral blood. The TCR was taken from a man aged 50-59 years in a cohort sampled during active COVID-19. For the CDR3, the DNA is TGTGCCACCAGCAGAGTGTCGGGGGGCTCTGAAGCTTTCTTT. Encoded protein: CATSRVSGGSEAFF.